A selection of T cell receptor beta chains follows, all from one sample in a study of beta chain features in type 1 diabetes. Measured with immunoSEQ multiplex PCR; TCRdb has only the in-frame clones, and not every one. Counted here are roughly 500,000 clones, over 10% occurring once; the ten biggest clones make up approximately 0.05%. Sequenced input: naive CD4+ T cells from blood. These receptors were collected from a woman aged 18-29 years in good health. The CDR3 runs from the conserved cysteine through the conserved F or W. A D gene is named only where the DNA matches it firmly. Not every row has a clone size; where given, it reads once, few, many or a size class.

TGCGCCAGCAGCTTCTTGAGTCTACCTTCCCAGCAGTACTTC CASSFLSLPSQQYF NA TRBJ2-7 NA TRBV5-1
TGTGCCAGCAGCTTACGGGACAGGGGTTCCTCACCCCTCCACTTT CASSLRDRGSSPLHF few TRBJ1-6 TRBD1 TRBV11-1
TGTGCCAGCAGCTTAGGACCTCGACAGGTCGGGTACAATGAGCAGTTCTTC CASSLGPRQVGYNEQFF NA TRBJ2-1 NA TRBV7-8
TGCGCCAGCAGCGGCGGGACACCTGAAAACACCATATATTTT CASSGGTPENTIYF NA TRBJ1-3 NA TRBV5-1
TGCGCCAGCAGACGGACAGCCGGCTACGAGCAGTACTTC CASRRTAGYEQYF NA TRBJ2-7 NA TRBV5-1
TGTGCCAGCAGTTTTCGACAGGTTGGGTGGGAGACCCAGTACTTC CASSFRQVGWETQYF NA TRBJ2-5 NA TRBV28
TGTGCCAGCAGCTCTAGACAGGTGCCAGAGACCCAGTACTTC CASSSRQVPETQYF NA TRBJ2-5 NA TRBV6-5
TGCGCCAGCAGCCCCAGCGGGACTACCTACAATGAGCAGTTCTTC CASSPSGTTYNEQFF few TRBJ2-1 TRBD2 TRBV5-1
TGTGCCAGCAGCTTAAGGCGGGAGGCTTCCTACGAGCAGTACTTC CASSLRREASYEQYF few TRBJ2-7 TRBD2 TRBV7-9
TGTGCCAGCAGCTTAGAAGTTGTTGATTCACCCCTCCACTTT CASSLEVVDSPLHF few TRBJ1-6 NA TRBV7-9
TGTGCCTCCCGCCAGGCCGGTATCACTGAAGCTTTCTTT CASRQAGITEAFF few TRBJ1-1 NA TRBV25-1
TGCGCCAGCAGCTTGAGGCAGCCCTCCACAGATACGCAGTATTTT CASSLRQPSTDTQYF NA TRBJ2-3 NA TRBV5-1
TGTGCCAGCAGCTTGTACGCAGATACGCAGTATTTT CASSLYADTQYF few TRBJ2-3 NA TRBV7-3
TGTGCCAGCTCGCGTGGACTAGTAGGCCTCAATGAGCAGTTCTTC CASSRGLVGLNEQFF few TRBJ2-1 TRBD2 TRBV18
TGTGCCAGCAGTGAAATAGGCAGAAATCAGCCCCAGCATTTT CASSEIGRNQPQHF NA TRBJ1-5 NA TRBV2
TGCAGCGTTCCCCGGACTAGCGCGAGGGAGCAGTTCTTC CSVPRTSAREQFF few TRBJ2-1 TRBD2 TRBV29-1